Reported below is one T cell receptor (delta chain). Its antigen is unknown. These data originate in a study of human gamma delta and Vdelta1 T cells. This CDR3 has 23 residues. The germline CDR1 and CDR2 sequences are TSWWSYY and QGS. The ends lost 3 bases at V and 0 bases at J; junction bases unmatched: 26. TCRdb ran CATT on the PCR reads. The repertoire holds about 13,000 delta-chain clones, with roughly 50% as singletons. The TCR comes from a human donor in good health. This chain uses TRDV1 with TRDJ1; 9 bases match TRDD2. Sequenced input: Vdelta1 gamma-delta T cells from blood grown in culture (DOT cells). In DNA form, the CDR3 reads TGTGCTCTTGGGGAGCATTTAGGACCCTTCCTACGTCCCTCGTACAGGTACACCGATAAACTCATCTTT. It translates to CALGEHLGPFLRPSYRYTDKLIF.